This paragraph covers one TCR beta chain sequence. Its antigen is unknown. This entry comes from a study of radiation and T cells in renal cell carcinoma. Study-wide points: Top tumor clonotypes rose in blood 2 weeks post-radiation, then contracted.

The time point is: blood 4 weeks post-SBRT, at nephrectomy. The treatment is: 15 Gy SBRT to primary tumor, nephrectomy 4 weeks later. Nephrectomy followed 15 Gy stereotactic body radiation by 4 weeks. From germline, CDR1 is SGHNT and CDR2 YYREEE (reference sequence). Between the trimmed V and J ends, which lost 0 bases and 4 bases, there was a span of 16 bases. CDR3 size: 16 residues. Only in-frame clones appear in the TCRdb table, and some are missing; sequencing was by immunoSEQ multiplex PCR. The repertoire has 140,000 or so clones, approximately 86% of them found once; the top ten carry roughly 17%.

J is TRBJ1-1 and V is TRBV5-4; D may be TRBD1 (5 bases). The origin of this receptor is a woman in her fifties or sixties with renal cell carcinoma. The sample here was blood, taken from a patient whose treatment included radiotherapy and nephrectomy. The CDR3 here is CASSLEAAGTGTEAFF. The CDR3 DNA reads TGTGCCAGCAGCTTGGAAGCCGCAGGGACGGGCACTGAAGCTTTCTTT.